This TCR beta chain came from a study of T-cell reconstitution after alpha-beta-depleted transplantation in children. Unique molecular identifiers tagged the TCRbeta library. TCRdb recomputed calls from the PCR reads with MiXCR, one row per CDR3 protein. Altogether approximately 630,000 distinct CDR3 sequences are present, around 12% being singletons, with the ten largest covering about 0.79%. This clonotype turned up a few times. Between the trimmed V and J ends, which lost 0 bases and 0 bases, there was a span of 3 bases. Per the germline V gene, CDR1 is LNHNV and CDR2 is YYDKDF (reference sequence). The CDR3 loop spans 13 amino acids.

The source was PBMCs, collected before TCRalphabeta/CD19-depleted stem cell transplant. V usage is TRBV15 and J usage is TRBJ2-7, with unresolved D. The TCR comes from a girl aged 2-10 years with congenital amegakaryocytic thrombocytopenia, due to receive a stem cell transplant. CDR3 sequence reads: CATSRDTSYEQYF. The DNA for the CDR3 is TGTGCCACCAGCAGAGATACCTCCTACGAGCAGTACTTC.